The 19 T cell receptor beta chains in this list originate from one sample, sequenced in a study of beta chain features in type 1 diabetes. The investigators reverse transcribed all of the isolated RNA, so they sequenced expressed TCRB transcripts. Produced via immunoSEQ multiplex PCR; TCRdb's table is partial and in-frame only. The sample holds some 900,000 clones, about a sixth seen once. The sequenced material came from naive CD4+ T cells from blood. These receptors were taken from a woman aged 18-29 years in good health.

CDR3 residues: CASSEGTGINYGYTF. The DNA of the CDR3 is TGTGCCAGCAGTGAAGGGACAGGGATTAACTATGGCTACACCTTC. The gene calls are TRBV2 and TRBJ1-2; 8 bases agree with TRBD1. This CDR3 comprises 15 residues. Germline V lookup: CDR1 SNHLY, CDR2 FYNNEI. The V and J ends lost 1 base and 1 base, in that order; junction bases with no gene match: 2.

This chain connects TRBV9 to TRBJ1-4; no reliable D call. CDR1 and CDR2 (germline): SGDLS, YYNGEE. The CDR3 extends over 15 amino acids. The germline V and J ends were trimmed by 0 bases and 4 bases, with 10 bases remaining between them. Here the CDR3 DNA reads TGTGCCAGCAGCGTAGAACCGCAGGTTAATGAAAAACTGTTTTTT. This encodes CASSVEPQVNEKLFF.

This clone was detected only a few times. V and J are TRBV27 and TRBJ2-7; D is tentatively TRBD1 or TRBD2 (5 bases each). Per the germline V gene, CDR1 is MNHEY and CDR2 is SMNVEV (reference sequence). CDR3 length equals 13 residues. With 8 bases removed from V and 0 bases from J, the gap between germline ends came to 11 bases. The CDR3 sequence: CASSPGASYEQYF. The DNA for the CDR3 is TGTGCCAGCTCCCCCGGGGCCTCCTACGAGCAGTACTTC.

The chain carries TRBV4-2 and TRBJ2-7; 7 bases line up with TRBD2. The CDR3 consists of 15 residues. CDR1 is LGHNA and CDR2 is YNFKEQ in the germline V gene. Unmatched junction bases numbered 7, after V lost 1 base and J lost 4 bases. The CDR3 sequence: CASSQGSSSGYEQYF. CDR3 DNA sequence: TGTGCCAGCAGCCAAGGAAGCTCTAGCGGATACGAGCAGTACTTC.

This clone has more than one count but fewer than ten. The chain joins TRBV7-8 to TRBJ2-5, with 8 bases fitting TRBD1. Germline CDR1 reads SGHVS; CDR2 reads FQNEAQ. The ends lost 3 bases at V and 5 bases at J; junction bases unmatched: 5. The CDR3 is made up of 14 amino acids. The CDR3 DNA sequence: TGTGCCAGCAGCTTCAGGGGGCGCCGGGAGACCCAGTACTTC. It is translated as CASSFRGRRETQYF.

This chain joins TRBV6-5 and TRBJ1-1; D not resolved. Trimming stripped 2 bases from V and 0 bases from J, with 1 base between. The CDR3 totals 12 residues. Per germline, CDR1 MNHEY and CDR2 SVGAGI. CDR3 DNA sequence: TGTGCCAGCAGTTACATGAACACTGAAGCTTTCTTT. This translates into CASSYMNTEAFF.

The chain couples TRBV19 to TRBJ2-7; 12 positions match TRBD2. Germline V gene lookup returns CDR1 LNHDA and CDR2 SQIVND (reference sequence). This CDR3 has 15 amino acids. The ends lost 5 bases at V and 0 bases at J; junction bases unmatched: 2. The CDR3 protein is CASSPTSGSSYEQYF. CDR3 sequence (DNA): TGTGCCAGTAGTCCGACTAGCGGGAGCTCCTACGAGCAGTACTTC. The full variable domain, rest sourced from reference TRBV19 and TRBJ2-7, is DGGITQSPKYLFRKEGQNVTLSCEQNLNHDAMYWYRQDPGQGLRLIYYSQIVNDFQKGDIAEGYSVSREKKESFPLTVTSAQKNPTAFYLCASSPTSGSSYEQYFGPGTRLTVT.

This clone has just a few counts. The chain carries TRBV6-5 and TRBJ1-1, with D possibly being TRBD1 (5 bases). The length of the CDR3 is 13 residues. CDR1 and CDR2 (germline): MNHEY, SVGAGI. The V and J ends lost 2 bases and 4 bases respectively, with 8 bases between them. The CDR3 spells CASSYTGITEAFF. CDR3 nucleotide sequence: TGTGCCAGCAGTTACACAGGTATCACTGAAGCTTTCTTT.

J is TRBJ1-2 and V is TRBV9, with D maybe TRBD1 (5 bases). This CDR3 region has 20 residues. Trimming pared 5 bases from V and 0 bases from J, leaving 29 bases between. Germline assignment: CDR1 SGDLS and CDR2 YYNGEE. CDR3 sequence (DNA): TGTGCCAGCAGGAGGGGTTTCAGCGCCGATCCTCTATATCCTAACTATGGCTACACCTTC. Translating gives CASRRGFSADPLYPNYGYTF.

The J gene is TRBJ2-7, the V gene TRBV28; 8 bases fit TRBD2. Losses at the gene ends were 2 bases for V and 7 bases for J; bases not matched to a gene: 13. Germline V gene data show CDR1 as MDHEN and CDR2 as SYDVKM. CDR3 size: 16 residues. In DNA form, the CDR3 reads TGTGCCAGCAGTTTAAGGGCAACGGGAGGGCCGCTAGAGCAGTACTTC. Residues: CASSLRATGGPLEQYF. The full variable domain, its missing parts supplied by reference TRBV28 and TRBJ2-7, is DVKVTQSSRYLVKRTGEKVFLECVQDMDHENMFWYRQDPGLGLRLIYFSYDVKMKEKGDIPEGYSVSREKKERFSLILESASTNQTSMYLCASSLRATGGPLEQYFGPGTRLTVT.

This clone was picked up a small number of times. The V gene is TRBV11-2, the J gene TRBJ2-7; D gene unclear. Per germline, CDR1 SGHAT and CDR2 FQNNGV. The CDR3 is made up of 11 amino acids. V was cut by 4 bases and J by 4 bases, with 5 bases left in between. The CDR3 sequence: CASSSRYEQYF. CDR3 nucleotides: TGTGCCAGCAGCTCACGATACGAGCAGTACTTC. Full variable domain (missing parts from reference TRBV11-2 and TRBJ2-7): EAGVAQSPRYKIIEKRQSVAFWCNPISGHATLYWYQQILGQGPKLLIQFQNNGVVDDSQLPKDRFSAERLKGVDSTLKIQPAKLEDSAVYLCASSSRYEQYFGPGTRLTVT.

This clone has a handful of counts. This sequence joins TRBV4-2 and TRBJ2-1, with 8 bases fitting TRBD2. Trimming took 6 bases from V and 7 from J; bases not matched to a gene: 11. This CDR3 contains 15 residues. Germline values: CDR1 LGHNA, CDR2 YNFKEQ. CDR3 nucleotide sequence: TGTGCCAGCAGGCAAAGAGCGGGAGAGTTAAATGAGCAGTTCTTC. Protein product: CASRQRAGELNEQFF.

The chain is built from TRBV28 and TRBJ1-4; 7 bases line up with TRBD1. Germline V gene sequence: CDR1 MDHEN, CDR2 SYDVKM. With V trimmed by 5 bases and J by 8 bases, 17 bases remained unmatched. The CDR3 contains 17 residues. The CDR3 is CASSGSPGTAAEEKLFF. CDR3 in DNA: TGTGCCAGCAGTGGTAGTCCCGGGACAGCCGCGGAGGAAAAACTGTTTTTT.

This clone occurred a few times. The chain joins TRBV28 to TRBJ1-1; 9 positions match TRBD1. With 11 bases clipped from V and 4 bases from J, the junction kept 11 bases outside the gene matches. This CDR3 is built from 14 residues. Germline V gives CDR1 MDHEN, CDR2 SYDVKM. CDR3 bases: TGTGCCTGCCGGGACAGGGCGGGGGGCACTGAAGCTTTCTTT. Translation gives CACRDRAGGTEAFF.

The chain is built from TRBV27 and TRBJ2-5; a weak D match, TRBD1 (5 bases). V was cut by 5 bases and J by 3 bases, with 16 bases left in between. The CDR3 has 15 residues. Germline-derived CDR1 and CDR2 are MNHEY and SMNVEV (reference sequence). The DNA for the CDR3 is TGTGCCAGCAGTACCACCGGCAGGGCAAAAGAGACCCAGTACTTC. Residues: CASSTTGRAKETQYF.

CDR3 nucleotides: TGTGCCAGTAGTCCTCCGACTAGCGGGAGCACAGATACGCAGTATTTT. Translation: CASSPPTSGSTDTQYF. The rearrangement uses TRBV19 and TRBJ2-3; 10 bases are a match to TRBD2. CDR1 LNHDA and CDR2 SQIVND come from the germline V gene (reference sequence). The CDR3 contains 16 residues. The ends lost 5 bases at V and 0 bases at J; junction bases unmatched: 5.

This clone showed up just a few times. The chain has TRBV5-1 and TRBJ2-7; no clear D. Germline V CDR1 and CDR2: SGHRS, YFSETQ. The V and J ends lost 3 bases and 5 bases respectively, with 12 bases between them. The CDR3 spans 13 residues. The CDR3 DNA follows: TGCGCCAGCAGCTCAGTATCGGCGGACGAGCAGTACTTC. Protein product: CASSSVSADEQYF.

The J gene is TRBJ2-7, the V gene TRBV18, with D possibly being TRBD1 (7 bases). Germline V lookup: CDR1 KGHSH, CDR2 LQKENI. This CDR3 spans 13 amino acids. Trimming took off 3 bases at V and 6 bases at J, with 12 bases between the two ends. The CDR3 DNA is TGTGCCAGCTCACCTAGACAGGGAGGCGAGCAGTACTTC. Translating it yields CASSPRQGGEQYF.

This chain uses TRBV19 with TRBJ2-7; D uncertain. This CDR3 region has 11 residues. The ends were cut back, 10 bases at V and 0 bases at J, with 7 bases in the middle. Germline V gene sequence: CDR1 LNHDA, CDR2 SQIVND (reference sequence). The CDR3 DNA reads TGTGCCAACCCAATCTCCTACGAGCAGTACTTC. The encoded protein is CANPISYEQYF. Together with reference TRBV19 and TRBJ2-7, the CDR3 gives the full variable domain: DGGITQSPKYLFRKEGQNVTLSCEQNLNHDAMYWYRQDPGQGLRLIYYSQIVNDFQKGDIAEGYSVSREKKESFPLTVTSAQKNPTAFYLCANPISYEQYFGPGTRLTVT.